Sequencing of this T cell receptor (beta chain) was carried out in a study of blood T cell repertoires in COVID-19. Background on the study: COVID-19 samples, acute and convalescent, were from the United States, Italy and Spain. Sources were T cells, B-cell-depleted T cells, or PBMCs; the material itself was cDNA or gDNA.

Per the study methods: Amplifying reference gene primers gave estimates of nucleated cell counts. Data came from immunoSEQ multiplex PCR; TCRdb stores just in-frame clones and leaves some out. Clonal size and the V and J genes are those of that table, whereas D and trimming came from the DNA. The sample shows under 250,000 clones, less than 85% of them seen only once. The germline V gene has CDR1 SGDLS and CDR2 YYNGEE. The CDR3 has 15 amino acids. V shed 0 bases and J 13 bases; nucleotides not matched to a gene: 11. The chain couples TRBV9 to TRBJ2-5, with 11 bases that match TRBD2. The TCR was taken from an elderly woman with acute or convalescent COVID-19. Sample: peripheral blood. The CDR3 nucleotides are TGTGCCAGCAGCGTAGGGCTAGCGGGGGGTCTGGGGTTGTACTTC. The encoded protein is CASSVGLAGGLGLYF.